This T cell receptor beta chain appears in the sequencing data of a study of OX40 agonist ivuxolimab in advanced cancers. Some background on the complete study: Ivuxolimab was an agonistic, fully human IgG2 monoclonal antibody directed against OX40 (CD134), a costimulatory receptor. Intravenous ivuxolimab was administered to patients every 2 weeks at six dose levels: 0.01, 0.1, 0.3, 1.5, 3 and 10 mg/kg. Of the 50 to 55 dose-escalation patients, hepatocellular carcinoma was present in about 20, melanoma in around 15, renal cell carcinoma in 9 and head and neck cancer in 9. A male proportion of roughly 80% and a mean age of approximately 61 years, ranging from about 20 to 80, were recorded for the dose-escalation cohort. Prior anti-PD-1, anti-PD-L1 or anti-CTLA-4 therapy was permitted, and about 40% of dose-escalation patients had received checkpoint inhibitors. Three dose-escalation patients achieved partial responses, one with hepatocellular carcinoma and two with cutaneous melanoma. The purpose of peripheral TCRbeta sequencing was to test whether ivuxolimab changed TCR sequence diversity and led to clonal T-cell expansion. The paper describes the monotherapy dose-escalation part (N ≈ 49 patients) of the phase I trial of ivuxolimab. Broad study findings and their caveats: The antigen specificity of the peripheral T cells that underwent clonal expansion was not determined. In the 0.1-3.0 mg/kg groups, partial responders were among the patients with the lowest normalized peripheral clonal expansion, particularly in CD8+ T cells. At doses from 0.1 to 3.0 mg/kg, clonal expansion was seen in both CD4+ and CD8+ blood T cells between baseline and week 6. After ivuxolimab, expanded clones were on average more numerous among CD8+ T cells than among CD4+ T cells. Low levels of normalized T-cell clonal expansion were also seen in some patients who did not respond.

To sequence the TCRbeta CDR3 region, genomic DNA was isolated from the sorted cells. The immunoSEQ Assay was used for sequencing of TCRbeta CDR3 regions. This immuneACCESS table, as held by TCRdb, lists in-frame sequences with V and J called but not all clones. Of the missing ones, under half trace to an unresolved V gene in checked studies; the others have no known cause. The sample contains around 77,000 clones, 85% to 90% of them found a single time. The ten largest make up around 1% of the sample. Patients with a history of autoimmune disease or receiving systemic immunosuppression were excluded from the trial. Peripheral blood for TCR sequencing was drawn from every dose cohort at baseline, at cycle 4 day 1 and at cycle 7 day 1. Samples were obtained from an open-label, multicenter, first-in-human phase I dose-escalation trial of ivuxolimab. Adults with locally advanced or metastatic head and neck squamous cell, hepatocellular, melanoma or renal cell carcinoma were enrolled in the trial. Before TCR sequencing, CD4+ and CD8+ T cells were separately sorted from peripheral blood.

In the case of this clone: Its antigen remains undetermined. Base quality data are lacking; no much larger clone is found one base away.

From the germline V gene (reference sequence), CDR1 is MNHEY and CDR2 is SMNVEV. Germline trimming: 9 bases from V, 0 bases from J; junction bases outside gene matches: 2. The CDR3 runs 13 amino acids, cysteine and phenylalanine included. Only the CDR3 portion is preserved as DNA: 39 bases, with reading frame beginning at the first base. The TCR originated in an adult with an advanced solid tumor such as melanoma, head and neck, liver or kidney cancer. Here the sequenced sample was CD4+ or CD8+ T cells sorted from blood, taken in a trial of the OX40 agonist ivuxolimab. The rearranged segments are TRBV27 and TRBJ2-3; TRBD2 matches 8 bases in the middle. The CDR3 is CASSGTSTDTQYF. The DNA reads TGTGCCAGTAGCGGGACTAGCACAGATACGCAGTATTTT.